This T cell receptor (beta chain) came from a study of blood T cells in healthy people across ages (dated by TCRdb to about 2015). For the study in its entirety: In model experiments, roughly one uniquely barcoded TCR beta cDNA molecule per two T cells was captured by template switching. Age-related changes in TCR beta repertoire diversity were measured in the study by deep sequencing normalized with unique cDNA molecular identifiers. Donors were grouped into four age groups: young (average roughly 16 years), middle-aged (over 35), aged (around 66) and long-lived (just over 80). To avoid experimental bias, donors of different ages were distributed randomly across sequencing lanes. The study analyzed two additional independent replicas of 1 million unique cDNA reads from the same blood draw for two donors, one aged 18 to 30 and one aged 80 or older.

The approximately 41 donors, aged about 6 to 95 years, were systemically healthy Caucasian individuals from Russia. Around 10 milliliters of peripheral blood were drawn from each donor into EDTA-treated Vacutainer tubes. PBMCs were isolated by Ficoll-Paque density-gradient centrifugation, with at least 6 million obtained per sample. Total RNA was extracted from PBMCs with Trizol reagent, with at least 6 micrograms obtained per sample. For every donor, an aliquot of PBMCs went through flow cytometry to measure the percentages of naive CD45RAhigh/CD27high T cells. As to this clonotype: Its antigen has not been determined. Base qualities are missing; no much larger clone stands one base away.

The research as a whole found: Estimates of total diversity based on one million sequenced T cells were considered lower bounds and underestimates. Because donor CMV infection status was unknown, age-related changes in expanded clonotypes were potentially confounded. A strong correlation was found between observed TCR beta diversity and the percentage of naive T cells measured by flow cytometry. The long-lived group showed more naive CD4+ T cells, fewer expanded clones and increased TCR diversity than the aged group, suggesting age selection. Conclusive comparison of naive and antigen-experienced compartments was prevented by the profiling of bulk unsorted PBMCs. As age increased, observed TCR beta diversity per million T cells dropped in a roughly linear way, and a significant reduction was already evident by age 40.

CDR1 and CDR2 (SNHLY, FYNNEI) derive from the germline V gene. From the cysteine through the phenylalanine, the CDR3 covers 15 amino acids. The sequence is cut down to CDR3 DNA, 45 bases in frame from base 1. The trim is 2 bases for V and 0 bases for J, with a gap of 10 bases between the germline ends. Libraries were prepared through 5' RACE. The reads were generated on an Illumina HiSeq 2500. A second PCR of roughly 7 to 11 cycles was performed with a sample-barcoded 5' primer and a J-beta primer mix. A template-switch 5' adaptor carrying 12 random nucleotides introduced a unique molecular identifier onto each TCR beta cDNA molecule. Each sample yielded at least 2.5 million CDR3-containing paired-end reads. First-strand cDNA synthesis was performed from all RNA using the Mint cDNA synthesis kit, with priming by a TRBC-specific oligonucleotide. After uracil-DNA glycosylase treatment, a first 18-cycle PCR used universal primers M1SS and BC2_uni_R on all cDNA. In the original analysis: For normalization, 1 million high-quality reads were randomly selected from each sample, with every read carrying a distinct molecular identifier. Reads sharing molecular identifiers were discarded rather than binned into consensus sequences. MiTCR, run with a Q25 quality threshold and the strictest error-elimination algorithm, handled CDR3 identification, clonotype clustering and error correction. A nonparametric unseen species model with Euler transformation was used to estimate a lower bound on total TCR beta diversity. TCRdb took the public reads, trimmed them with fastp at Q25, ran MiXCR for clone calling and kept in-frame beta chains. Every distinct CDR3 protein forms one entry, paired with its most common genes and DNA. The V and J calls and clone size are TCRdb's, not the authors'. The sample has fewer than 2,000,000 distinct CDR3 sequences on record, 34% of them singletons. The ten largest clonotypes hold around 11% of the sample.

Sequenced sample: blood. The chain is assembled from TRBV2 and TRBJ1-2; the D gene lacks a confident call. The clonotype was recovered from a woman in her twenties or thirties in good health. The DNA sequence is TGTGCCAGCAGTGAACGAGCGTCCGCTAACTATGGCTACACCTTC. Its product reads: CASSERASANYGYTF.